The source of this T cell receptor beta chain is a study of blood T cell repertoires in COVID-19 (dated by TCRdb to 2018 to 2020). Concerning the study at large: The collaborator samples originated in the United States, Italy and Spain and spanned the acute and convalescent phases of COVID-19. Samples came from the ongoing ImmuneRACE study (first 160 participants) plus 1,254 subjects from 6 global collaborators. The material from the prospective study consisted of cDNA or gDNA derived from T cells, B-cell-depleted T cells, or PBMCs. Where available, HLA class I and class II types were obtained from metadata supplied by the sample provider rather than from assay-based typing. A freely available public database, intended as a resource for researchers studying the immune response to SARS-CoV-2, is where the repertoires were released. Deeply sampled blood TCRbeta repertoires from subjects exposed to, actively infected with, or recovered from COVID-19 were included in the dataset. Sample metadata almost always included a de-identified subject ID, COVID-19 status, age in years and sex.

As encoded in the germline V gene (reference sequence), CDR1 is LNHDA while CDR2 is SQIVND. V loses 4 bases at its end and J loses 5 bases; junction bases beyond the gene matches: 9. Inclusive of the bounding cysteine and phenylalanine, the CDR3 is 15 residues long. The sequence is cut down to CDR3 DNA, 45 bases in frame from base 1. TCRbeta CDR3 regions were amplified from genomic DNA using the immunoSEQ Assay, a bias-controlled multiplex PCR. The original pipeline was this. The number of nucleated cells in each sample was estimated from the amplification of reference gene primers within the assay. Sequence reads were collapsed and filtered to measure the absolute abundance of every unique TCRbeta CDR3 rearrangement. For each sample, productive Simpson clonality was calculated as the square root of Simpson's diversity index across productive rearrangements. TCRdb's version of the immuneACCESS table is confined to in-frame rearrangements and falls short of the full clone set. An unresolved V gene accounts for under half of the shortfall where checked; the remainder is of unknown origin. The V and J calls and clone size come from that table; D and trimming were worked out from the DNA. The sample yields over 25,000 clones; under 85% were counted once. Jointly, the top ten make up approximately 46% of the sample.

With respect to this clone: Its antigen specificity is not known. It has no much larger one-base neighbor in the sample; base qualities were not kept.

The collaborating institutions used their own protocols to collect whole blood in K2EDTA tubes. For TCRbeta analysis, collaborator samples were shipped as frozen whole blood, as isolated PBMCs, or as DNA extracted from either sample type. General findings and caveats noted by the study authors: How much clinical and demographic metadata was included differed by source and by participant, and the metadata was provided uncurated.

This clonotype was obtained from a woman of 80 years or more with acute or convalescent COVID-19. What was sequenced was peripheral blood. The V gene is TRBV19 and the J gene is TRBJ1-1, with TRBD1 identical over 8 junction bases. This receptor carries the CDR3 CASSTRQGIRTEAFF. The DNA reads TGTGCCAGTAGTACCCGACAGGGGATAAGGACTGAAGCTTTCTTT.